The table lists the clone carrying this T cell receptor beta chain with a count of one. What it recognizes is unknown. This specimen comes from a study of shared clonotypes between healthy human individuals. Germline-derived CDR1 and CDR2 are SGHAT and FQNNGV. This CDR3 is 15 amino acids long. With 2 bases removed from V and 0 bases from J, the gap between germline ends came to 11 bases. Clones were read by immunoSEQ multiplex PCR, and TCRdb kept only the in-frame ones, dropping some. The sample yields around 1.9 million clones, approximately 94% seen once. Notes on the study in general: Clonotypes shared by all four sorted-subset donors had higher generation probabilities than non-shared clonotypes.

Naive-designated CD8 cells lacked CD45RO, were positively enriched for CCR7, and omitted terminally differentiated effector memory CD45RA+ cells. There were only Caucasian adults among the donors, and all lived in Nashville, Tennessee. The source of this sequence is a man between 18 and 29 years old in good health. Some clones in this sample may be carry-over from other donors' samples. The J gene is TRBJ2-7, the V gene TRBV11-2; D ambiguous. Sequencing input: naive CD8+ T cells from PBMCs. The chain's CDR3 is CASSLSPGSSYEQYF. The CDR3 nucleotides read TGTGCCAGCAGCTTATCTCCTGGAAGCTCCTACGAGCAGTACTTC.